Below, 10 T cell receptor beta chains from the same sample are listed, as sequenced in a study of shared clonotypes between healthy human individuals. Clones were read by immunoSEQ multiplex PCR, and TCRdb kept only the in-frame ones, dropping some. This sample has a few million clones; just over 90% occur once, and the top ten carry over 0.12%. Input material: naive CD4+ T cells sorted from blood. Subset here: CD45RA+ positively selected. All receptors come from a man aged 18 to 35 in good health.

The CDR3 coding sequence is TGTGCCAGCAGTGAATGGACAGGGGAAGGCAATCAGCCCCAGCATTTT. It specifies CASSEWTGEGNQPQHF. The J gene is TRBJ1-5, the V gene TRBV25-1; TRBD1 agrees at 9 bases. This CDR3 region has 16 residues. Germline V CDR1 and CDR2: MGHDK, SYGVNS. Unmatched junction bases numbered 3, after V lost 1 base and J lost 2 bases. The full variable domain, completed using reference TRBV25-1 and TRBJ1-5, is EADIYQTPRYLVIGTGKKITLECSQTMGHDKMYWYQQDPGMELHLIHYSYGVNSTEKGDLSSESTVSRIRTEHFPLTLESARPSHTSQYLCASSEWTGEGNQPQHFGDGTRLSIL.

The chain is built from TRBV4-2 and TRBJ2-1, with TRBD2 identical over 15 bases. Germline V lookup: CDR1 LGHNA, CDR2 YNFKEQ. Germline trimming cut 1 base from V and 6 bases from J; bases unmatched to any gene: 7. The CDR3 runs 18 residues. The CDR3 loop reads CASSQGGTSGGSSNEQFF. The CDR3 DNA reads TGTGCCAGCAGCCAAGGAGGGACTAGCGGGGGGTCTAGCAATGAGCAGTTCTTC.

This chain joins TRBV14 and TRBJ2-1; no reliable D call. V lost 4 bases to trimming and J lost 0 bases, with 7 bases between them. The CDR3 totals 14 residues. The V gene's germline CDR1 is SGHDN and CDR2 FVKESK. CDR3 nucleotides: TGTGCCAGCAGCCGAGAGAGCTCCTACAATGAGCAGTTCTTC. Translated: CASSRESSYNEQFF.

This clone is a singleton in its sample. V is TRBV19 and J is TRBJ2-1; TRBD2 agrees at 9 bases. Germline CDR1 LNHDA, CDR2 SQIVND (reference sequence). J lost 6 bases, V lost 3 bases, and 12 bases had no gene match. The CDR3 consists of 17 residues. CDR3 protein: CASSIGPLAGNPNEQFF. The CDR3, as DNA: TGTGCCAGTAGTATTGGTCCGCTAGCGGGGAACCCCAATGAGCAGTTCTTC.

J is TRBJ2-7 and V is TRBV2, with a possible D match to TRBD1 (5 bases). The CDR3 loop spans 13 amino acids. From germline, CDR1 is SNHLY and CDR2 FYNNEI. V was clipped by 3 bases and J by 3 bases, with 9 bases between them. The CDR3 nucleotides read TGTGCCAGCAGTGATCAGGGTTACTACGAGCAGTACTTC. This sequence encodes CASSDQGYYEQYF. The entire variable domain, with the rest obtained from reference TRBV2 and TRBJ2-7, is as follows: EPEVTQTPSHQVTQMGQEVILRCVPISNHLYFYWYRQILGQKVEFLVSFYNNEISEKSEIFDDQFSVERPDGSNFTLKIRSTKLEDSAMYFCASSDQGYYEQYFGPGTRLTVT.

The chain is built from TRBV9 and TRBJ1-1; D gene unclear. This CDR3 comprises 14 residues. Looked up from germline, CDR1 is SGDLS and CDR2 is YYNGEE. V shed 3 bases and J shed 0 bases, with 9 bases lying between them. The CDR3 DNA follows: TGTGCCAGCAGCGCCGTTACAGTGAACACTGAAGCTTTCTTT. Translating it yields CASSAVTVNTEAFF.

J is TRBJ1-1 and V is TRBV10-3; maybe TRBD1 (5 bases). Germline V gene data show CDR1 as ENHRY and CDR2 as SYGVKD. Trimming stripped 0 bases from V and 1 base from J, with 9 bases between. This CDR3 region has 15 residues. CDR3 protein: CAISESYQGNTEAFF. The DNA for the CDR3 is TGTGCCATCAGTGAGTCGTATCAGGGGAACACTGAAGCTTTCTTT.

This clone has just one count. CDR3 DNA sequence: TGCGCCAGCCGACAGGGCGATCCCACCGGGGAGCTGTTTTTT. Residues: CASRQGDPTGELFF. The chain carries TRBV5-1 and TRBJ2-2; 7 bases are shared with TRBD1. Germline CDR1 reads SGHRS; CDR2 reads YFSETQ. This CDR3 contains 14 residues. V shed 7 bases, J shed 4 bases, and the junction held 7 bases outside the gene matches.

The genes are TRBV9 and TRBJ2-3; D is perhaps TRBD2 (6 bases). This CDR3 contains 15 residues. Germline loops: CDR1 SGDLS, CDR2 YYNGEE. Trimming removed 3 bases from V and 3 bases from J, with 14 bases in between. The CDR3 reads CASSALPGGTDTQYF. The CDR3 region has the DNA TGTGCCAGCAGCGCCCTACCCGGGGGAACAGATACGCAGTATTTT.

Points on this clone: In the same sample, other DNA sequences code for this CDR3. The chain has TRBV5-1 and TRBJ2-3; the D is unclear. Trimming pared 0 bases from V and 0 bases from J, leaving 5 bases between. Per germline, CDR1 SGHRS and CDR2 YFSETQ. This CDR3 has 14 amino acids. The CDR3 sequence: CASSLGESTDTQYF. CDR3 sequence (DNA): TGCGCCAGCAGCTTGGGGGAAAGCACAGATACGCAGTATTTT.